This TCR beta chain was found in a study of early T cells in non-severe SARS-CoV-2 infection. Across the study: Sequencing targeted bulk RNA from unsorted whole blood, leaving chains unpaired. Points from the study as a whole: VDJdb matching favored anti-spike CD8 responses, missing private and CD4 specificities.

Unique molecular identifiers tagged individual cDNA molecules. Each CDR3 protein is one row after TCRdb ran MiXCR on the 5' RACE reads. The profile shows some 45,000 distinct CDR3 sequences, around 6.8% of them singletons. This clonotype was detected ten times or more. Its antigen is undetermined. The CDR3 has 14 amino acids. Germline CDR1 is LNHNV and CDR2 is YYDKDF (reference sequence). V was clipped by 5 bases and J by 0 bases, with 9 bases between them. The material sequenced was whole blood. This chain links TRBV15 with TRBJ2-3; D gene uncertain. This sequence was found in an adult who was a healthcare worker with PCR-confirmed SARS-CoV-2 infection or an uninfected control (not recorded which). The CDR3 sequence is CATSFLPSTDTQYF. CDR3 in DNA: TGTGCCACCAGCTTCCTACCTAGCACAGATACGCAGTATTTT.